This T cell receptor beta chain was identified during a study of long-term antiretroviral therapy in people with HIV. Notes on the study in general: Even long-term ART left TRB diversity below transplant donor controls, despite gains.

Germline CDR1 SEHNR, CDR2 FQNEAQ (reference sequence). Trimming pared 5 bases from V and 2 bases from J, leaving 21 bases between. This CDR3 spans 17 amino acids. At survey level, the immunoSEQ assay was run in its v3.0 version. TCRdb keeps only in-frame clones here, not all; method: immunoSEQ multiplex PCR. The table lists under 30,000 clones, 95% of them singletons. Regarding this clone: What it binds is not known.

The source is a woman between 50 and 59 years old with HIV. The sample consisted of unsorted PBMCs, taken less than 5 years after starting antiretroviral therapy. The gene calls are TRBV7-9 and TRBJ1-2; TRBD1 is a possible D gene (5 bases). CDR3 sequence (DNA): TGTGCCAGCAGCCAGGGACCAAGGGAATTCGGGAACTATGGCTACACCTTC. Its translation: CASSQGPREFGNYGYTF.